Included here is one T cell receptor (beta chain) sequence, with context. These data come from a study of PD-1 blockade in mismatch repair-deficient tumors. The TCR-sequenced patients were a few responders to pembrolizumab. Libraries were prepared by immunoSEQ multiplex PCR; TCRdb keeps only in-frame clonotypes and omits some of them. Of some 120,000 clones listed, approximately 90% were seen once; the top ten hold less than 15%. The clonotype originates from an adult with mismatch repair-deficient cancer. Sequencing used peripheral blood, obtained 44 weeks after starting pembrolizumab.

The CDR3 sequence is CASSQAWLGNEQYF. DNA of the CDR3: TGCGCCAGCAGCCAAGCCTGGTTAGGAAACGAGCAGTACTTC. V usage is TRBV4-3 and J usage is TRBJ2-7; D is ambiguous. The V and J ends lost 1 base and 5 bases respectively, with 12 bases between them. Germline CDR1 and CDR2: LGHNA and YSLEER. This CDR3 has 14 residues.